This T cell receptor (beta chain) was observed in a study of beta chain features in type 1 diabetes. The germline V gene encodes CDR1 MDHEN and CDR2 SYDVKM. Trimming took off 8 bases at V and 1 base at J, with 14 bases between the two ends. This CDR3 has 14 residues. Every isolated RNA sample was fully reverse transcribed, so sequencing captured expressed TCRB transcripts. The assay was immunoSEQ multiplex PCR, and TCRdb's table has in-frame clones only and misses some. The table lists 500,000 to 700,000 clones, around a sixth of them singletons. One heparinised draw of blood, averaging about 120 mL, came from each donor. Isolation of CD4+ naive, central memory, regulatory and stem cell-like memory cells was achieved by sorting via CD45RO/CCR7/CD25/CD127/CD95/CD27. Purity above 98% was achieved in all sorted populations. A note on this clone: Its matching antigen is unknown.

Notes on the study in general: The study notes PCR might favor shorter templates equally in patients and controls.

This rearrangement joins TRBV28 to TRBJ1-2; no clear D. Sequencing was performed on naive CD4+ T cells from blood. The clonotype was recovered from a man aged 18-30 years in good health. CDR3 nucleotide sequence: TGTGCCAGCCTTGACCGGTCGTTTAACTATGGCTACACCTTC. It is translated as CASLDRSFNYGYTF.